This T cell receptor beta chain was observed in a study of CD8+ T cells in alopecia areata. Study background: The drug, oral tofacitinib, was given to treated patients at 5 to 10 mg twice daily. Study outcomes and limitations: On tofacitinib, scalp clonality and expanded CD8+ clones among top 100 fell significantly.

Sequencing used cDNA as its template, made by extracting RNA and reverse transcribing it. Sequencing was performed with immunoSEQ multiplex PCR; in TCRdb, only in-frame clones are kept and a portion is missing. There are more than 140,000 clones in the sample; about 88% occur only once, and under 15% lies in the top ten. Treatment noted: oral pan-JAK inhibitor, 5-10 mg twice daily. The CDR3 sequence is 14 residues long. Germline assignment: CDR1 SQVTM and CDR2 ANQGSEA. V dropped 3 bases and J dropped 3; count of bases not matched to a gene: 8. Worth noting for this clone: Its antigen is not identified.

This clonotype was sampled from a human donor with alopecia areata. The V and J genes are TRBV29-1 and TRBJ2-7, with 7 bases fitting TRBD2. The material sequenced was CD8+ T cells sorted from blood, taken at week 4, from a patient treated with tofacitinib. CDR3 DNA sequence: TGCAGCGTTGAGACAACTAGCGAGAACTACGAGCAGTACTTC. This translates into CSVETTSENYEQYF.